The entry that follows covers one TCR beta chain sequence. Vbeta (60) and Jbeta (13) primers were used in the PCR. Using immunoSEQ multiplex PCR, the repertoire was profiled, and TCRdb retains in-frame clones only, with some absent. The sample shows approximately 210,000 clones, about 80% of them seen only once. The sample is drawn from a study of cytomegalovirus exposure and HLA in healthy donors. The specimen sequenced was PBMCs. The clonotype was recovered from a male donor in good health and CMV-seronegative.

CDR3 nucleotide sequence: TGTGCCAGCAGCCAAGTGGGACTAGCGGGAGGGCCCCCGAGGGAGCAGTACTTC. Translated, it gives CASSQVGLAGGPPREQYF. This chain links TRBV14 with TRBJ2-7, with TRBD2 identical over 16 bases. Germline loops: CDR1 SGHDN, CDR2 FVKESK. This CDR3 comprises 18 residues. The ends lost 1 base at V and 7 bases at J; junction bases unmatched: 10.